The 18 T cell receptor beta chains in this list originate from one sample, sequenced in a study of blood T cell repertoires in COVID-19. Sequencing used immunoSEQ multiplex PCR; TCRdb keeps in-frame clones, though not all of them. The repertoire includes around 400,000 clones, 89% of them detected once, and 1.2% sits in the top ten. The sample taken for sequencing was peripheral blood. Receptors were obtained from a man aged 40-50 years with acute or convalescent COVID-19.

The chain recombines TRBV28 with TRBJ1-5; unclear D gene. The V and J ends lost 6 bases and 2 bases respectively, with 14 bases between them. The V gene's germline CDR1 is MDHEN and CDR2 SYDVKM. This CDR3 comprises 15 residues. CDR3 sequence reads: CASRTRFLGNQPQHF. CDR3 DNA: TGTGCCAGCAGGACTCGGTTTTTGGGCAATCAGCCCCAGCATTTT.

This clone was found once. This rearrangement joins TRBV4-1 to TRBJ2-7; D may be TRBD2 (5 bases). The germline CDR1 and CDR2 sequences are MGHRA and YSYEKL. This CDR3 is 15 amino acids long. The V end lost 5 bases, the J end lost 1 base, and 15 bases lay between the germline ends. CDR3 nucleotide sequence: TGCGCCAGCAGCGCTATACGGGGTGTGTCCTACGAGCAGTACTTC. Its protein is CASSAIRGVSYEQYF.

V is TRBV4-3 and J is TRBJ2-7; TRBD2 might be the D (7 bases). Trimming removed 0 bases at V and 2 bases at J, with 23 bases between. The CDR3 loop spans 19 amino acids. CDR1 LGHNA and CDR2 YSLEER come from the germline V gene. Here the CDR3 DNA reads TGCGCCAGCAGCCAAGATGACAAAGGGGGAGGGTGGCCCCCCTACGAGCAGTACTTC. Protein product: CASSQDDKGGGWPPYEQYF.

The V call is TRBV6-6, the J call TRBJ1-5, with 12 bases fitting TRBD1. Germline V gene sequence: CDR1 MNHNY, CDR2 SVGAGI (reference sequence). With V trimmed by 4 bases and J by 6 bases, 4 bases remained unmatched. The CDR3 sequence is 15 residues long. The CDR3 DNA reads as TGTGCCAGCAGTTCTGGGACAGGGGGCTCTCAGCCCCAGCATTTT. Translated: CASSSGTGGSQPQHF.

This clone has more than one count but fewer than ten. The chain links TRBV28 to TRBJ1-6; a possible D gene is TRBD1 (6 bases). Looked up from germline, CDR1 is MDHEN and CDR2 is SYDVKM. The ends were cut back, 5 bases at V and 6 bases at J, with 11 bases in the middle. CDR3 length equals 14 residues. The CDR3 loop is CASSDGTPNSPLHF. The CDR3, as DNA: TGTGCCAGCAGTGACGGGACACCTAATTCACCCCTCCACTTT.

For this clone: The sample carries other DNA sequences with the same CDR3. CDR3 sequence: CASSEQGSGNTIYF. The CDR3 DNA sequence: TGTGCCAGCAGCGAGCAGGGATCTGGAAACACCATATATTTT. This rearrangement joins TRBV7-9 to TRBJ1-3; a weak D match, TRBD1 (5 bases). The CDR3 is 14 amino acids. The germline gives CDR1 SEHNR, CDR2 FQNEAQ (reference sequence). Trimming took 5 bases from V and 1 from J, leaving 9 bases between them.

The chain is built from TRBV7-2 and TRBJ2-1; 8 bases match TRBD2. The CDR3 is made up of 14 amino acids. The germline V gene has CDR1 SGHTA and CDR2 FQGNSA. V lost 8 bases to trimming and J lost 6 bases; unmatched junction nucleotides: 9. The CDR3 loop reads CASEGPSGRNEQFF. For the CDR3, the DNA is TGTGCCAGCGAAGGGCCTAGCGGGCGCAATGAGCAGTTCTTC.

The chain recombines TRBV30 with TRBJ2-1, with a tentative D call TRBD1 (5 bases). Trimming took off 5 bases at V and 9 bases at J, with 8 bases between the two ends. The CDR3 extends over 10 amino acids. Per the germline V gene, CDR1 is GTSNPN and CDR2 is SVGIG (reference sequence). CDR3 sequence: CAWGQGEQFF. CDR3 DNA sequence: TGTGCCTGGGGACAAGGTGAGCAGTTCTTC.

The chain carries TRBV9 and TRBJ2-2; D ambiguous. V lost 5 bases to trimming and J lost 0 bases, with 17 bases between them. The germline CDR1 and CDR2 sequences are SGDLS and YYNGEE. The CDR3 length is 17 residues. CDR3 sequence: CASSRGGLDSNTGELFF. The CDR3 DNA reads TGTGCCAGCAGTAGAGGCGGCCTCGACTCGAACACCGGGGAGCTGTTTTTT.

This clone was picked up one time. This chain joins TRBV18 and TRBJ1-5; perhaps TRBD1 as D (5 bases). The ends were cut back, 6 bases at V and 5 bases at J, with 11 bases in the middle. Germline loops: CDR1 KGHSH, CDR2 LQKENI. The length of the CDR3 is 13 residues. CDR3 residues: CASSTGGDQPQHF. The CDR3 bases are TGTGCCAGCTCCACCGGGGGGGATCAGCCCCAGCATTTT.

This clone was observed at least ten times. V usage is TRBV6-1 and J usage is TRBJ1-6; weak D call: TRBD1 (6 bases). There are 16 residues in the CDR3. Germline CDR1 reads MNHNS; CDR2 reads SASEGT. Trimming pared 3 bases from V and 9 bases from J, leaving 18 bases between. The CDR3 bases are TGTGCCAGCAGTGAGAGGGGGACCGCTCAGGGTTCACCCCTCCACTTT. This gives the protein CASSERGTAQGSPLHF.

This clone has just one count. J is TRBJ1-2 and V is TRBV5-1; D remains ambiguous. The CDR3 consists of 15 residues. Germline values: CDR1 SGHRS, CDR2 YFSETQ. Trimming removed 0 bases from V and 0 bases from J, with 9 bases in between. The DNA for the CDR3 is TGCGCCAGCAGCTTGGACGGGGATACTAACTATGGCTACACCTTC. Amino acid sequence: CASSLDGDTNYGYTF.

V and J are TRBV5-1 and TRBJ2-5, with 12 bases matching TRBD2. CDR1 SGHRS and CDR2 YFSETQ come from the germline V gene. This CDR3 is built from 16 residues. V shed 0 bases and J 2 bases; nucleotides not matched to a gene: 2. This CDR3 is CASSLGTSGVQETQYF. In nucleotides, the CDR3 is TGCGCCAGCAGCTTGGGGACTAGCGGGGTGCAAGAGACCCAGTACTTC.

V gene TRBV28 combines with J gene TRBJ2-7; 14 bases map to TRBD2. Germline V gene data show CDR1 as MDHEN and CDR2 as SYDVKM. J gave up 6 bases and V 4 bases, and 8 bases lay outside the gene matches. The CDR3 spans 16 residues. The CDR3 sequence: CASSSLLGLAGAEQYF. The CDR3 nucleotides are TGTGCCAGCAGTTCGCTCCTGGGACTAGCGGGAGCCGAGCAGTACTTC.

The chain combines TRBV7-2 with TRBJ1-4, with 10 nucleotides matching TRBD1. The CDR3 sequence is 16 residues long. The junction had 13 bases not matched to a gene; V was cut back by 5 bases and J by 10 bases. Germline V lookup: CDR1 SGHTA, CDR2 FQGNSA. As DNA, the CDR3 is TGTGCCAGCAGCCCCCTGAGGGGACAGGGGATAGGAAAACTGTTTTTT. Translated, it gives CASSPLRGQGIGKLFF.

The chain recombines TRBV4-2 with TRBJ1-2; D gene ambiguous. The CDR3 runs to 14 residues. Germline V gene sequence: CDR1 LGHNA, CDR2 YNFKEQ. V lost 0 bases, J lost 4 bases, and 9 bases lay in between. The CDR3 loop reads CASSQEAGAYGYTF. The CDR3 DNA is TGTGCCAGCAGCCAAGAGGCAGGCGCCTATGGCTACACCTTC.

V usage is TRBV4-3 and J usage is TRBJ2-5; TRBD2 matches 12 bases. The germline CDR1 and CDR2 sequences are LGHNA and YSLEER. J gave up 1 base and V 6 bases, and 6 bases lay outside the gene matches. The CDR3 extends over 16 amino acids. The CDR3 is CASRGPLAGGQETQYF. The CDR3 DNA reads as TGCGCCAGCAGAGGACCACTAGCGGGGGGCCAAGAGACCCAGTACTTC.

The rearrangement uses TRBV18 and TRBJ2-3; D might be TRBD1 (6 bases). The CDR3 length is 19 residues. The V and J ends lost 4 bases and 2 bases respectively, with 25 bases between them. From germline, CDR1 is KGHSH and CDR2 LQKENI. CDR3 loop: CASSRGRAAPGGHTDTQYF. DNA for the CDR3: TGTGCCAGCTCACGAGGGAGAGCGGCGCCTGGGGGACACACAGATACGCAGTATTTT.